This record covers a single TCR beta chain. TCRdb passed the RT-PCR reads through MiXCR, listing each CDR3 protein once. The sample has about 680,000 distinct CDR3 sequences, 14% seen once. Sequencing used memory CD4+ T cells from blood. This clonotype originated in a female donor in good health, serving as a healthy control.

CDR3 DNA sequence: TGCAGTGCTAGACAGGGCTGGGGCTCAGGAGAGACCCAGTACTTC. Translating gives CSARQGWGSGETQYF. The chain has TRBV20-1 and TRBJ2-5, with D possibly TRBD1 on 5 matching bases. In germline, CDR1 is DFQATT, CDR2 SNEGSKA (reference sequence). V lost 2 bases and J lost 4, with 17 bases in between. The CDR3 is made up of 15 amino acids.